The 18 T cell receptor beta chains below all came from one sample that was sequenced in a study of blood T cells in healthy people across ages (dated by TCRdb to between 2014 and 2016). Library construction relied on 5' RACE. TCRdb lists the instrument as Illumina HiSeq 2500. A second roughly 6 to 11 cycle PCR used a sample-barcoded 5' primer and a J-beta primer mix. Using fastp at Q25 and MiXCR, TCRdb reprocessed the public reads and kept productive beta chains. Entries are consolidated by CDR3 protein sequence, retaining the most common genes and DNA. The sample table shows fewer than 1.5 million distinct CDR3 sequences, and roughly 40% are seen once. The ten largest clones take up less than 8% of the sample. The sequenced material came from blood. Receptors originate from a woman between 18 and 29 years old in good health.

The chain has TRBV20-1 and TRBJ1-2, with D unclear. The length of the CDR3 is 10 residues. Germline V gene sequence: CDR1 DFQATT, CDR2 SNEGSKA (reference sequence). Trimming cost V 3 bases and J 8 bases, with 7 bases left between them. CDR3 in DNA: TGCAGTGCTAGTAAGGAGGGCTACACCTTC. Translation gives CSASKEGYTF.

The chain recombines TRBV20-1 with TRBJ2-5; 12 nucleotides line up with TRBD2. The V gene's germline CDR1 is DFQATT and CDR2 SNEGSKA (reference sequence). The V gene end was trimmed by 1 base and the J gene end by 11 bases; junction bases not matched to a gene: 11. The CDR3 length is 15 residues. The DNA for the CDR3 is TGCAGTGCTAGAGGAGGACTAGCGGGAACGAATAAGCAGTACTTC. It yields the protein CSARGGLAGTNKQYF.

CDR3 bases: TGCAGTGCTAGAGAGACCGGGACTAGCGGCGGGGAGCTGTTTTTT. Amino acid sequence: CSARETGTSGGELFF. V is TRBV20-1 and J is TRBJ2-2, with 11 bases matching TRBD2. The CDR3 runs to 15 residues. V lost 0 bases, J lost 7 bases, and 4 bases stayed unmatched. Germline CDR1 and CDR2: DFQATT and SNEGSKA (reference sequence).

This chain joins TRBV2 and TRBJ1-2; D unclear. Germline-derived CDR1 and CDR2 are SNHLY and FYNNEI. This CDR3 spans 14 amino acids. V lost 4 bases to trimming and J lost 5 bases, with 14 bases between them. In nucleotides, the CDR3 is TGTGCCAGCAGTGCCGGGTCGAAACCTTATGGCTACACCTTC. Protein product: CASSAGSKPYGYTF.

This clonotype was detected only a few times. J is TRBJ2-6 and V is TRBV25-1; D call uncertain. From germline, CDR1 is MGHDK and CDR2 SYGVNS. The CDR3 is 13 amino acids. V lost 4 bases and J lost 9, with 10 bases in between. The CDR3 region is CASSVTGVNVLTF. The CDR3 nucleotides are TGTGCCAGCAGTGTGACTGGTGTCAACGTCCTGACTTTC.

This clonotype was observed a handful of times. This chain connects TRBV6-6 to TRBJ1-2, with 7 bases lining up with TRBD1. CDR1 is MNHNY and CDR2 is SVGAGI in the germline V gene (reference sequence). CDR3 length: 13 amino acids. Unmatched junction bases numbered 5, after V lost 6 bases and J lost 4 bases. CDR3 amino acids: CASRPQGTYGYTF. CDR3 coding DNA: TGTGCCAGCAGACCACAGGGGACCTATGGCTACACCTTC.

The chain carries TRBV29-1 and TRBJ2-1, with D unresolved. The CDR3 is made up of 16 amino acids. Germline CDR1 is SQVTM and CDR2 is ANQGSEA. Trimming shortened V by 3 bases and J by 5 bases, and 20 bases separated the two germline ends. In DNA form, the CDR3 reads TGCAGCGTTGACCCGCGTGGGTACGCAGCGAACAATGAGCAGTTCTTC. Its protein product is CSVDPRGYAANNEQFF.

This clonotype has just a few counts. The V and J genes are TRBV18 and TRBJ1-1; D possibly corresponds to TRBD1 (5 bases). Trimming took off 2 bases at V and 6 bases at J, with 19 bases between the two ends. The CDR3 length is 16 residues. Germline CDR1 reads KGHSH; CDR2 reads LQKENI. The CDR3 DNA follows: TGTGCCAGCTCACCAGCAGGGAGGGGTGTAACCCCTGAAGCTTTCTTT. Translation: CASSPAGRGVTPEAFF.

The rearrangement joins TRBV6-5 to TRBJ2-1; D is possibly TRBD2 (7 bases). Germline CDR1 and CDR2: MNHEY and SVGAGI. V gave up 7 bases and J gave up 8 bases, with 21 bases separating them. The CDR3 has 15 residues. The CDR3 region is CASTKGGQGYYEQFF. The CDR3 coding sequence is TGTGCCAGCACAAAGGGAGGGCAGGGGTACTATGAGCAGTTCTTC.

V usage is TRBV10-3 and J usage is TRBJ1-1, with 9 bases that match TRBD1. CDR1 is ENHRY, CDR2 SYGVKD, per germline. V lost 5 bases, J lost 7 bases, and 2 bases stayed unmatched. This CDR3 is built from 12 residues. The DNA for the CDR3 is TGTGCCATCAGTCGGACAGGGGATGAAGCTTTCTTT. Translated: CAISRTGDEAFF.

There are a few counts of this clonotype. The rearrangement joins TRBV5-1 to TRBJ2-1, with 11 bases that match TRBD1. The CDR3 loop spans 15 amino acids. V lost 7 bases and J lost 3; bases outside the gene matches: 6. Germline CDR1 is SGHRS and CDR2 is YFSETQ. The CDR3 sequence: CASGGQGAVYNEQFF. The CDR3 region has the DNA TGCGCCAGCGGAGGACAGGGGGCGGTCTACAATGAGCAGTTCTTC.

This clonotype turned up a few times. CDR3 DNA: TGCGCCAGCACCCGAGGTAGCGGGAGTAACTCCTACGAGCAGTACTTC. This codes for CASTRGSGSNSYEQYF. This chain joins TRBV4-1 and TRBJ2-7; 9 nucleotides line up with TRBD2. This CDR3 contains 16 residues. The V gene's germline CDR1 is MGHRA and CDR2 YSYEKL. The junction had 10 bases not matched to a gene; V was cut back by 7 bases and J by 0 bases.

The V call is TRBV4-2, the J call TRBJ2-1; 11 nucleotides line up with TRBD2. The germline CDR1 and CDR2 sequences are LGHNA and YNFKEQ. The length of the CDR3 is 15 residues. The V segment lost 10 bases and the J segment 5 bases; nucleotides outside the gene matches: 10. In DNA, the CDR3 is TGTGCCATTCAATCCACTAGCGGGAGCCACAATGAGCAGTTCTTC. Translated: CAIQSTSGSHNEQFF.

Only a few counts were recorded for this clonotype. An end of the junction differs from the germline gene, which may be a read error. The rearrangement uses TRBV7-9 and TRBJ2-7, with 9 bases aligning to TRBD1. Per germline, CDR1 SEHNR and CDR2 FQNEAQ (reference sequence). This CDR3 region has 15 residues. In DNA, the CDR3 is TGTACCAGCAGGGAGACAGGGGGAGCCTCCTACGAGCAGTACTTC. This gives the protein CTSRETGGASYEQYF.

CDR3 coding DNA: TGTGCCATCAGTGAGTCCGGGGTTGGAGGTGCTGGCTACACCTTC. It yields the protein CAISESGVGGAGYTF. V gene TRBV10-3 combines with J gene TRBJ1-2; D remains unclear. The CDR3 has 15 amino acids. V gave up 0 bases and J gave up 7 bases, with 15 bases separating them. CDR1 and CDR2 (germline): ENHRY, SYGVKD.

This clonotype came up a few times. The chain has TRBV5-1 and TRBJ2-3, with a possible D match to TRBD2 (6 bases). The CDR3 runs to 16 residues. CDR1 is SGHRS and CDR2 is YFSETQ in the germline V gene. Trimming pared 3 bases from V and 3 bases from J, leaving 17 bases between. CDR3 residues: CASSSFAGIRTDTQYF. DNA for the CDR3: TGCGCCAGCAGCTCGTTTGCGGGGATAAGGACAGATACGCAGTATTTT.

This clonotype has more than one count but fewer than ten. The chain is built from TRBV5-1 and TRBJ2-7; 9 bases align to TRBD1. Looked up from germline, CDR1 is SGHRS and CDR2 is YFSETQ. Trimming took 4 bases from V and 0 from J; bases not matched to a gene: 14. This CDR3 has 18 amino acids. CDR3 sequence (DNA): TGCGCCAGCAGCCCAGGCCCGGGACAGGGTTCCAACTCCTACGAGCAGTACTTC. This translates into CASSPGPGQGSNSYEQYF. Full variable domain (outside the CDR3, taken from reference TRBV5-1 and TRBJ2-7): KAGVTQTPRYLIKTRGQQVTLSCSPISGHRSVSWYQQTPGQGLQFLFEYFSETQRNKGNFPGRFSGRQFSNSRSEMNVSTLELGDSALYLCASSPGPGQGSNSYEQYFGPGTRLTVT.

The rearrangement uses TRBV3-1 and TRBJ2-7; 8 bases are a match to TRBD1. The CDR3 spans 13 residues. Germline V gene lookup returns CDR1 LGHDT and CDR2 YNNKEL (reference sequence). Trimming at V came to 6 bases and at J to 5 bases, leaving 6 bases not matched to a gene. Here the CDR3 reads CASRQTGVHEQYF. CDR3 in DNA: TGTGCCAGCAGACAGACAGGGGTCCACGAGCAGTACTTC.